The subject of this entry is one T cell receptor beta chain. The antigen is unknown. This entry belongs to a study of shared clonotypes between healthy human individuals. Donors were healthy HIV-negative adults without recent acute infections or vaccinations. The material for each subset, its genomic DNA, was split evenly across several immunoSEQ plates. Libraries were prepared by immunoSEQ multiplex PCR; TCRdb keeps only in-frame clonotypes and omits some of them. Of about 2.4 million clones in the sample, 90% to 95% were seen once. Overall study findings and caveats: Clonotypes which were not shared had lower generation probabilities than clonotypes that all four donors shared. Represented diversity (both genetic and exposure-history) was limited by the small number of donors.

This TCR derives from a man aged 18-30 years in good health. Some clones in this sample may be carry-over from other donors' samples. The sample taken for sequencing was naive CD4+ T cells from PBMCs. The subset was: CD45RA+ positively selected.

The DNA for the CDR3 is TGTGCCACCAAGGGACTAGCGGGAGGGCTGGGGTATGAGCAGTTCTTC. Its protein product is CATKGLAGGLGYEQFF. This chain connects TRBV19 to TRBJ2-1; 16 nucleotides match TRBD2. This CDR3 is built from 16 residues. The ends lost 10 bases at V and 8 bases at J; junction bases unmatched: 11. Per germline, CDR1 LNHDA and CDR2 SQIVND (reference sequence). The full variable domain, in which reference TRBV19 and TRBJ2-1 provide the parts outside the CDR3, is DGGITQSPKYLFRKEGQNVTLSCEQNLNHDAMYWYRQDPGQGLRLIYYSQIVNDFQKGDIAEGYSVSREKKESFPLTVTSAQKNPTAFYLCATKGLAGGLGYEQFFGPGTRLTVL.